One TCR beta chain is described in this entry. The antigen remains undetermined. This specimen comes from a study of cytomegalovirus exposure and HLA in healthy donors. The PCR made use of 60 Vbeta and 13 Jbeta primers. Source study methods: Roughly 73 million unique TCR beta chains, roughly 11 million of them shared, were counted by a later analysis. The repertoire was sequenced with immunoSEQ multiplex PCR; TCRdb's copy has only in-frame clones and lacks some. V and J calls and clone size are given by that table; D and trimming were obtained from the DNA. The sample lists under 200,000 clones; 84% were seen once. With 6 bases clipped from V and 3 bases from J, the junction kept 5 bases outside the gene matches. CDR1 and CDR2 from the germline V gene are SQVTM and ANQGSEA. The CDR3 runs 14 residues. Study observations and caveats: Certain indistinguishable V segments, among them TRBV6-2 and TRBV6-3, were excluded.

The chain combines TRBV29-1 with TRBJ2-1, with TRBD1 matching over 10 bases. The TCR originated in a man under 40 in good health and CMV-seronegative. Sequencing input: PBMCs. CDR3 bases: TGCAGCGTCCGGAGGGACAGGGGCTACAATGAGCAGTTCTTC. Translation: CSVRRDRGYNEQFF.